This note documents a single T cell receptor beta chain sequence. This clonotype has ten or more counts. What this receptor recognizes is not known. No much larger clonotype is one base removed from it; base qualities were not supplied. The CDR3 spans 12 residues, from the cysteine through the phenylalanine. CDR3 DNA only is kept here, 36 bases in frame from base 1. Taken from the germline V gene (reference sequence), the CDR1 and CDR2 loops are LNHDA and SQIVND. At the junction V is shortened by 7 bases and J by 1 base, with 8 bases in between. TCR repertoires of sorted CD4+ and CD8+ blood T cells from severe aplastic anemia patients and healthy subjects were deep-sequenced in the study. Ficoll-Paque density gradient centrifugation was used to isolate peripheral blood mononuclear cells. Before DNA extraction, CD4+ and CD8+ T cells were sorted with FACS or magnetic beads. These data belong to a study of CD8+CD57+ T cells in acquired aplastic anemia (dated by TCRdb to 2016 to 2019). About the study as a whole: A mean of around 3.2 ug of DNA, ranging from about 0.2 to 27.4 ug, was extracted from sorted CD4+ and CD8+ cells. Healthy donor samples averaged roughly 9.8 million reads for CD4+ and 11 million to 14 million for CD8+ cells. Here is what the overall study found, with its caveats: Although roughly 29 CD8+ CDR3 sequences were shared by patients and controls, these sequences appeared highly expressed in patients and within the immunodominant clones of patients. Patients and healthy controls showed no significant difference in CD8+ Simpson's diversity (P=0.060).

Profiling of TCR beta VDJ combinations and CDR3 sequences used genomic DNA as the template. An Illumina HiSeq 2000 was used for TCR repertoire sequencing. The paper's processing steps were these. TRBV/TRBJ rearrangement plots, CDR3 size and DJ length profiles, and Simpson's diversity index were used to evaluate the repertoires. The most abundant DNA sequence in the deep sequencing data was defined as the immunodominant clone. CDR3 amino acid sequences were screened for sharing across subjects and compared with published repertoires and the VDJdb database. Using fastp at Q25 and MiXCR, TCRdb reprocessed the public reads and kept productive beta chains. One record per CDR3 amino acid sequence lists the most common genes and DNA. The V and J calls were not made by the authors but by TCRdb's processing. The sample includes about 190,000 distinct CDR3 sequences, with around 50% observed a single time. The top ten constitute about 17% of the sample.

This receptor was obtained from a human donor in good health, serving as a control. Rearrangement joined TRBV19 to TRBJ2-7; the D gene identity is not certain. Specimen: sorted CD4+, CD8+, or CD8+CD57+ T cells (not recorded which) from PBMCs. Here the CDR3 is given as CASTSVSYEQYF. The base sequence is TGTGCCAGTACCTCAGTATCCTACGAGCAGTACTTC.